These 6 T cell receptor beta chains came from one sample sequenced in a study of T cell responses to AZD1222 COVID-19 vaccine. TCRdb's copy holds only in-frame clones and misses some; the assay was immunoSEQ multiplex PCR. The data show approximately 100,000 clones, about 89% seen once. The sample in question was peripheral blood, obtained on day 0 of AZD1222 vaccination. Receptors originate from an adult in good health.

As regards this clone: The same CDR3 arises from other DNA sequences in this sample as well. The CDR3 is CAWSAGNYGYTF. CDR3 DNA: TGTGCCTGGTCGGCAGGGAACTATGGCTACACCTTC. The genes are TRBV30 and TRBJ1-2; maybe TRBD1 (5 bases). The CDR3 sequence is 12 residues long. Trimming took off 5 bases at V and 2 bases at J, with 9 bases between the two ends. The V gene's germline CDR1 is GTSNPN and CDR2 SVGIG (reference sequence).

Written as DNA, the CDR3 is TGTGCCAGCAGCTCAGGAGTGGGGGCAGATACGCAGTATTTT. It codes for CASSSGVGADTQYF. This chain connects TRBV7-9 to TRBJ2-3; either TRBD1 or TRBD2 may fit D (5 bases each). V shed 4 bases and J shed 4 bases, with 12 bases lying between them. Germline CDR1 reads SEHNR; CDR2 reads FQNEAQ (reference sequence). The CDR3 has 14 residues.

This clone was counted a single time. CDR3 in DNA: TGTGCCAGCACCGGGCGTATAACAACGAGCTATGGCTACACCTTC. Its protein product is CASTGRITTSYGYTF. The rearrangement links TRBV5-8 to TRBJ1-2; no clear D gene. This CDR3 region has 15 residues. Germline CDR1 reads SGHTS; CDR2 reads YDEGEE. V lost 6 bases and J lost 4, with 19 bases in between.

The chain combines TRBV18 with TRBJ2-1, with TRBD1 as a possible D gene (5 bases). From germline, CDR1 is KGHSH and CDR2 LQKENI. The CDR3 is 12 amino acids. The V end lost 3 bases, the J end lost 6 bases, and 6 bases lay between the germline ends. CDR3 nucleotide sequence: TGTGCCAGCTCACCCAGGGTCAATGAGCAGTTCTTC. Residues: CASSPRVNEQFF.

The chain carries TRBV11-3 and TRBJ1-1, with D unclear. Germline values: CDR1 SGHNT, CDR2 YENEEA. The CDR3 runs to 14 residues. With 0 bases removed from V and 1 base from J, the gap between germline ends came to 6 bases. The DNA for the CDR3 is TGTGCCAGCAGCTTAGATGGCGGGAACACTGAAGCTTTCTTT. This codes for CASSLDGGNTEAFF.

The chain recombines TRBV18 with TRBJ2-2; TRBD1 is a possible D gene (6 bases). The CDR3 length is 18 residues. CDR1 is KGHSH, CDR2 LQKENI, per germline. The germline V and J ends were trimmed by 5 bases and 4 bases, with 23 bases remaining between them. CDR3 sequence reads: CASSSARRRGHPTGELFF. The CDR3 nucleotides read TGTGCCAGCTCATCCGCCCGGCGCAGGGGCCACCCCACCGGGGAGCTGTTTTTT. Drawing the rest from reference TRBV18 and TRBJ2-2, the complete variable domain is NAGVMQNPRHLVRRRGQEARLRCSPMKGHSHVYWYRQLPEEGLKFMVYLQKENIIDESGMPKERFSAEFPKEGPSILRIQQVVRGDSAAYFCASSSARRRGHPTGELFFGEGSRLTVL.